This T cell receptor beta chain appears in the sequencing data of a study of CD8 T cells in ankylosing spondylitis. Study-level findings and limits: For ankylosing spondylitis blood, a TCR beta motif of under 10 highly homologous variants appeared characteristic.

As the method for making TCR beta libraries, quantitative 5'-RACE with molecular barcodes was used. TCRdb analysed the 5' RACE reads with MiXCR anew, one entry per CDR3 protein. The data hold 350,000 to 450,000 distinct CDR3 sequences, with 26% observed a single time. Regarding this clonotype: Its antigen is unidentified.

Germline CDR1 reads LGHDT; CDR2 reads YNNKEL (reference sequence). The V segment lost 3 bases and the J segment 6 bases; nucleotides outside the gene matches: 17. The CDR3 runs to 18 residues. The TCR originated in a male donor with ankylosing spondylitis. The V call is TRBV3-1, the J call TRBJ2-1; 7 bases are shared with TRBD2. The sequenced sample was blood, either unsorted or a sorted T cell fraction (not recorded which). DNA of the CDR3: TGTGCCAGCAGCCACCAAACGACAGTGGGCGGGAGCCTCAATGAGCAGTTCTTC. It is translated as CASSHQTTVGGSLNEQFF.